In its sample, the clone carrying this T cell receptor beta chain was seen many times. The antigen remains undetermined. These data are taken from a study of shared clonotypes between healthy human individuals. Overall study findings and caveats: A limitation of the genetic and exposure-history diversity represented arose from few donors.

Trimming shortened V by 4 bases and J by 4 bases, and 10 bases separated the two germline ends. The CDR3 consists of 14 residues. Germline assignment: CDR1 MNHNS and CDR2 SASEGT. The healthy adult donors were HIV-negative and reported no recent acute infections or vaccinations. Repertoires were generated with immunoSEQ multiplex PCR, while TCRdb's copy carries only in-frame clones and drops some. Of roughly 1 million clones listed, roughly 80% were seen once; the top ten hold 1.4% to 1.5%. This rearrangement joins TRBV6-1 to TRBJ2-2; possible D gene TRBD1, 6 bases. The sequence came from a young man in good health. The sequenced sample consisted of memory CD4+ T cells sorted from blood. Subset described: CD45RA-negative fraction. DNA for the CDR3: TGTGCCAGCAGTGTGGGACAACGCACCGGGGAGCTGTTTTTT. Protein product: CASSVGQRTGELFF.